Below, one T cell receptor beta chain is given with its context. The antigen is undetermined. This specimen comes from a study of shared clonotypes between healthy human individuals. Study-level results: An effect of sequencing depth on clonotype sharing among donors was expected.

The CDR3 covers 13 residues. Germline lookup yields CDR1 SGHTA and CDR2 FQGNSA. The V end lost 2 bases, the J end lost 5 bases, and 10 bases lay between the germline ends. CD4+ cells yielded CD45RA+ naive and CD45RA-negative memory subsets. Deep-level assay runs were performed. On sorted subsets, replicate PCRs used about 200 ng DNA, or about 33,000 T cell genomes. Only in-frame clones appear in the TCRdb table, and some are missing; sequencing was by immunoSEQ multiplex PCR. Among roughly 1,600,000 clones listed, 98% were seen once. The V gene is TRBV7-2, the J gene TRBJ2-7; a possible D gene is TRBD1 (5 bases). Sequencing was carried out using naive CD4+ T cells sorted from blood. Noted subset: CD45RA+ positively selected. The clonotype originates from a young man in good health. As DNA, the CDR3 is TGTGCCAGCAGCTTATCAAACAGGAACGAGCAGTACTTC. This sequence encodes CASSLSNRNEQYF.